These 15 T cell receptor beta chains were all obtained from the same sample, sequenced in a study of shared clonotypes between healthy human individuals. Produced via immunoSEQ multiplex PCR; TCRdb's table is partial and in-frame only. The sample shows roughly 2.5 million clones, 90% to 95% of them seen only once. Sequenced input: naive CD4+ T cells sorted from blood. Specified subset: CD45RA+ positively selected. The source is a man aged 18-30 years in good health.

V gene TRBV6-6 combines with J gene TRBJ2-7; 11 nucleotides match TRBD2. This CDR3 contains 15 residues. Germline CDR1 reads MNHNY; CDR2 reads SVGAGI (reference sequence). J lost 3 bases, V lost 5 bases, and 6 bases had no gene match. The CDR3: CASSRGLADFYEQYF. CDR3 coding DNA: TGTGCCAGCAGTCGGGGACTAGCGGACTTCTACGAGCAGTACTTC.

The DNA of the CDR3 is TGTGCCAGCAGAATGGACAGGGAAAGTTATCAGCCCCAGCATTTT. This gives the protein CASRMDRESYQPQHF. The chain has TRBV2 and TRBJ1-5; TRBD1 matches 8 bases. Germline loops: CDR1 SNHLY, CDR2 FYNNEI. This CDR3 contains 15 residues. The junction had 9 bases not matched to a gene; V was cut back by 6 bases and J by 5 bases.

The chain couples TRBV19 to TRBJ1-1; D might be TRBD1 (6 bases). Germline V lookup: CDR1 LNHDA, CDR2 SQIVND (reference sequence). The CDR3 covers 13 residues. Trimming stripped 6 bases from V and 7 bases from J, with 15 bases between. CDR3 in DNA: TGTGCCAGTAGAAAAGGCGACAGGAGTGAAGCTTTCTTT. Translating gives CASRKGDRSEAFF. Full variable domain (outside the CDR3, taken from reference TRBV19 and TRBJ1-1): DGGITQSPKYLFRKEGQNVTLSCEQNLNHDAMYWYRQDPGQGLRLIYYSQIVNDFQKGDIAEGYSVSREKKESFPLTVTSAQKNPTAFYLCASRKGDRSEAFFGQGTRLTVV.

The chain has TRBV28 and TRBJ1-6; 8 nucleotides align to TRBD1. V was clipped by 6 bases and J by 7 bases; unmatched bases: 8. The CDR3 totals 15 residues. Germline lookup yields CDR1 MDHEN and CDR2 SYDVKM. CDR3 loop: CASRPVDRGNSPLHF. CDR3 nucleotides: TGTGCCAGCAGACCCGTCGACAGGGGCAATTCACCCCTCCACTTT.

The chain has TRBV2 and TRBJ2-7; TRBD2 is a possible D gene (5 bases). With 5 bases removed from V and 3 bases from J, the gap between germline ends came to 11 bases. Germline lookup yields CDR1 SNHLY and CDR2 FYNNEI. There are 13 residues in the CDR3. In DNA form, the CDR3 reads TGTGCCAGCAGTATGCGAGGAGGCTACGAGCAGTACTTC. Translated: CASSMRGGYEQYF.

The V call is TRBV5-8, the J call TRBJ1-1, with D perhaps matching TRBD1 (5 bases). Per germline, CDR1 SGHTS and CDR2 YDEGEE. This CDR3 spans 15 amino acids. V was trimmed by 0 bases and J by 0 bases, leaving 9 bases between them. In nucleotides, the CDR3 is TGTGCCAGCAGCTTGGTCAGGGCCATGAACACTGAAGCTTTCTTT. It yields the protein CASSLVRAMNTEAFF.

This chain links TRBV2 with TRBJ1-2; the D gene is possibly TRBD1 (5 bases). This CDR3 has 12 amino acids. V was trimmed by 8 bases and J by 7 bases, leaving 14 bases between them. Germline V gene data show CDR1 as SNHLY and CDR2 as FYNNEI. The CDR3 coding sequence is TGTGCCAGCGGACCCCAGGGAGGTGGCTACACCTTC. Protein: CASGPQGGGYTF.

The chain recombines TRBV10-3 with TRBJ2-5, with 9 positions matching TRBD2. With 5 bases clipped from V and 2 bases from J, the junction kept 9 bases outside the gene matches. The germline V gene has CDR1 ENHRY and CDR2 SYGVKD. The CDR3 runs to 16 residues. CDR3 amino acids: CAISPLGSGRQETQYF. In DNA form, the CDR3 reads TGTGCCATCAGTCCCTTGGGTAGCGGGAGACAAGAGACCCAGTACTTC.

The genes are TRBV6-5 and TRBJ1-4, with 7 bases aligning to TRBD1. The CDR3 runs 14 residues. After removal of 6 bases from V and 2 bases from J, the junction contained 3 bases not matched to a gene. Germline CDR1 and CDR2: MNHEY and SVGAGI. The CDR3 protein is CASRTGSTNEKLFF. CDR3 in DNA: TGTGCCAGCAGGACAGGGAGCACTAATGAAAAACTGTTTTTT.

The chain carries TRBV19 and TRBJ2-1; 8 nucleotides match TRBD2. V gave up 5 bases and J gave up 0 bases; unmatched junction bases: 6. Looked up from germline, CDR1 is LNHDA and CDR2 is SQIVND (reference sequence). CDR3 length: 16 amino acids. In DNA form, the CDR3 reads TGTGCCAGTAGTCCAACTAGCGGTAGCTCCTACAATGAGCAGTTCTTC. This sequence encodes CASSPTSGSSYNEQFF.

This chain links TRBV6-6 with TRBJ1-4; D is possibly TRBD1 (5 bases). V lost 6 bases and J lost 8, with 13 bases in between. Germline values: CDR1 MNHNY, CDR2 SVGAGI (reference sequence). This CDR3 comprises 13 residues. CDR3 loop: CASRRDGGEKLFF. CDR3 DNA: TGTGCCAGCAGGAGGGACGGTGGGGAAAAACTGTTTTTT.

The chain combines TRBV19 with TRBJ1-2; D may be TRBD1 (5 bases). V was shortened by 5 bases and J by 1 base, with 8 bases between the two germline ends. Germline CDR1 is LNHDA and CDR2 is SQIVND (reference sequence). This CDR3 is 13 amino acids long. The CDR3 loop is CASSVDSNYGYTF. Written as DNA, the CDR3 is TGTGCCAGTAGTGTCGACAGTAACTATGGCTACACCTTC. Looking up the rest from reference TRBV19 and TRBJ1-2 gives the full variable domain: DGGITQSPKYLFRKEGQNVTLSCEQNLNHDAMYWYRQDPGQGLRLIYYSQIVNDFQKGDIAEGYSVSREKKESFPLTVTSAQKNPTAFYLCASSVDSNYGYTFGSGTRLTVV.

The chain links TRBV6-6 to TRBJ1-2; TRBD1 matches at 7 bases. The V and J ends lost 2 bases and 5 bases, in that order; junction bases with no gene match: 2. The germline V gene encodes CDR1 MNHNY and CDR2 SVGAGI (reference sequence). The CDR3 contains 13 residues. CDR3 DNA sequence: TGTGCCAGCAGTTACCAACAGGGGTATGGCTACACCTTC. Its translation: CASSYQQGYGYTF.

In nucleotides, the CDR3 is TGTGCCACCAGCGGCCGACTCGCATTGACGAATGAGCAGTTCTTC. It specifies CATSGRLALTNEQFF. The chain links TRBV15 to TRBJ2-1; no firm D call. The CDR3 is made up of 15 amino acids. Trimming pared 5 bases from V and 7 bases from J, leaving 18 bases between. Germline V gene lookup returns CDR1 LNHNV and CDR2 YYDKDF (reference sequence).

V usage is TRBV7-2 and J usage is TRBJ2-1, with 10 nucleotides matching TRBD2. The CDR3 spans 18 residues. Looked up from germline, CDR1 is SGHTA and CDR2 is FQGNSA. The V and J ends lost 5 bases and 3 bases, in that order; junction bases with no gene match: 13. CDR3 sequence: CASSPSTGLAGVYNEQFF. In DNA, the CDR3 is TGTGCCAGCAGCCCCTCCACCGGGCTAGCGGGAGTCTACAATGAGCAGTTCTTC.